The entry below gives a single TCR beta chain sequence along with its context. The same CDR3 arises from other DNA sequences in this sample as well. Treatment of the sample: roughly 18 received Ad26.COV2.S at low or high dose, single or two shots; roughly 5 received placebo; per-sample allocation not given. Day 63 after the first injection of vaccine or placebo was the sampling time. The data originate from a study of Ad26.COV2.S vaccination and SARS-CoV-2 variants. Generated by immunoSEQ multiplex PCR, the TCRdb table keeps only in-frame clones and is missing some. This table has about 390,000 clones, around 92% appearing once. The clonotype comes from a person aged 18 to 65 who received the Ad26.COV2.S COVID-19 vaccine or a placebo. The sample consisted of peripheral blood, taken in a trial of Ad26.COV2.S vaccine versus placebo.

This CDR3 is CASSPSGGSTDTQYF. The CDR3 DNA reads TGTGCCAGCTCACCTAGCGGGGGGAGCACAGATACGCAGTATTTT. J is TRBJ2-3 and V is TRBV18, with TRBD2 matching over 10 bases. The germline V gene has CDR1 KGHSH and CDR2 LQKENI. J gave up 0 bases and V 3 bases, and 0 bases lay outside the gene matches. This CDR3 has 15 amino acids.